This T cell receptor beta chain stems from a study of identical twins. Only a few counts were recorded for this clonotype. MiXCR was run by TCRdb on the 5' RACE reads, yielding one entry per CDR3 protein. The repertoire holds some 1,700,000 distinct CDR3 sequences, with under 35% as singletons. The material sequenced was cord blood. This sequence originates from a newborn girl in good health.

The CDR3 spells CASSSLRDRGTYGYTF. The CDR3 DNA reads TGTGCCAGCAGTTCCCTTCGGGACAGGGGTACCTATGGCTACACCTTC. The J gene is TRBJ1-2, the V gene TRBV12-3 or TRBV12-4; 10 positions agree with TRBD1. The CDR3 totals 16 residues. The V segment lost 4 bases and the J segment 4 bases; nucleotides outside the gene matches: 9.